The present TCR beta chain was sequenced within a study of siplizumab effects on memory and regulatory T cells. General study findings and limits: Roughly 75-97% of proliferating CD4+ or CD8+ clones lacked a naive or memory phenotype that could be assigned. A major contribution to the alloresponse seemed to be made by naive T cells, which seemed more diverse than memory cells.

Some 97,000 TCR templates underwent assay in every sample. Sequencing used immunoSEQ multiplex PCR; TCRdb keeps in-frame clones, though not all of them. Of approximately 100,000 clones listed, 94% are singletons. With regard to this clone: Its target is unknown.

Germline V gives CDR1 MNHEY, CDR2 SVGAGI. The CDR3 has 13 amino acids. Trimming left V 8 bases short and J 9 bases short, with 20 bases between. J is TRBJ2-7 and V is TRBV6-5; D unclear. The sequence was obtained from a human donor in good health. The sequenced material came from Tregs sorted from blood. CDR3 nucleotides: TGTGCCAGCCGACTCGGACGGTACGACCGGCAGTACTTC. It translates to CASRLGRYDRQYF.